These T cell receptor beta chains were read from a single sample in a study of shared clonotypes between healthy human individuals. TCRdb's copy holds only in-frame clones and misses some; the assay was immunoSEQ multiplex PCR. Here the sample spans 2.5 million or so clones, approximately 92% being singletons. What was sequenced was naive CD4+ T cells sorted from blood. These receptors all come from a man aged 18 to 30 in good health. Each CDR3 is given with its conserved first and last residue. D genes are given only for firm matches. A clone size is listed for some rows: how often the clone was seen (once, few, many), or a class if it is expanded.

cdr3_aa | cdr3_nt | v_call | d_call | clone_size | j_call
CACSQEDYGYTF | TGTGCCTGTTCCCAGGAGGATTATGGCTACACCTTC | TRBV30 | . | few | TRBJ1-2
CASSQDNPRTAGVAYEQYF | TGTGCCAGCAGCCAAGATAACCCCCGTACGGCGGGCGTCGCCTACGAGCAGTACTTC | TRBV4-2 | . | . | TRBJ2-7
CASSQGDKPVEQFF | TGCGCCAGCAGCCAAGGGGACAAGCCCGTTGAGCAGTTCTTC | TRBV4-3 | . | once | TRBJ2-1
CASSQSDSLYEQYF | TGCGCCAGCAGCCAATCGGACAGTCTCTACGAGCAGTACTTC | TRBV4-1 | . | . | TRBJ2-7
CASSPRAEQGFTKLFF | TGTGCCAGCAGCCCCCGGGCGGAACAGGGTTTTACAAAACTGTTTTTT | TRBV27 | . | . | TRBJ1-4
CASSYSIQGRDEKLFF | TGTGCCAGCAGTTACTCCATCCAGGGGCGGGATGAAAAACTGTTTTTT | TRBV6-5 | . | once | TRBJ1-4
CASKQDRGGFYEQYF | TGTGCCAGCAAGCAAGACAGAGGGGGATTCTACGAGCAGTACTTC | TRBV2 | . | . | TRBJ2-7
CASSQVSGSEAFF | TGCGCCAGCAGCCAAGTTTCGGGGTCTGAAGCTTTCTTT | TRBV4-3 | . | . | TRBJ1-1
CASSSRGGPSYEQYF | TGTGCCAGCAGTTCCCGGGGGGGGCCCTCCTACGAGCAGTACTTC | TRBV28 | TRBD2 | . | TRBJ2-7
CASSLDPRWRQSSYNSPLHF | TGTGCCAGCAGCTTAGATCCCCGATGGAGGCAGAGCTCCTATAATTCACCCCTCCACTTT | TRBV7-8 | . | . | TRBJ1-6
CASSEAPGSPQETQYF | TGTGCCAGCAGTGAAGCCCCGGGGTCCCCTCAAGAGACCCAGTACTTC | TRBV6-1 | . | . | TRBJ2-5
CASSQRGRADTEAFF | TGTGCCAGCAGCCAGAGGGGGCGGGCCGACACTGAAGCTTTCTTT | TRBV11-2 | TRBD1 | . | TRBJ1-1
CASSPRRTASSTDTQYF | TGCGCCAGCAGCCCGAGAAGGACAGCCTCTTCCACAGATACGCAGTATTTT | TRBV4-3 | . | . | TRBJ2-3
CAIQAGGLKDTQYF | TGTGCCATACAAGCGGGAGGGCTAAAAGATACGCAGTATTTT | TRBV2 | TRBD2 | . | TRBJ2-3
CAWIPGGTEAFF | TGTGCCTGGATCCCGGGTGGGACTGAAGCTTTCTTT | TRBV30 | . | few | TRBJ1-1
CASSGLRGPSYNEQFF | TGTGCCAGCAGCGGACTACGCGGCCCGTCCTACAATGAGCAGTTCTTC | TRBV5-6 | . | . | TRBJ2-1
CASSPSSGGTYEQYF | TGTGCCAGCAGTCCATCTAGCGGGGGTACCTACGAGCAGTACTTC | TRBV28 | TRBD2 | . | TRBJ2-7
CASSQDGQGIPYEQYF | TGTGCCAGCAGCCAAGATGGACAGGGGATTCCCTACGAGCAGTACTTC | TRBV4-2 | TRBD1 | . | TRBJ2-7
CAWKRFYNEQFF | TGTGCCTGGAAGCGGTTCTACAATGAGCAGTTCTTC | TRBV30 | . | . | TRBJ2-1
CAWSVGGGAYEQYF | TGTGCCTGGAGTGTTGGCGGGGGGGCGTACGAGCAGTACTTC | TRBV30 | TRBD2 | few | TRBJ2-7
CAWSVIWGGSSYNEQFF | TGTGCCTGGAGTGTCATTTGGGGGGGGTCATCCTACAATGAGCAGTTCTTC | TRBV30 | TRBD2 | . | TRBJ2-1
CASSQGPGRTYNEQFF | TGCGCCAGCAGCCAAGGCCCCGGGAGGACGTACAATGAGCAGTTCTTC | TRBV4-3 | TRBD2 | . | TRBJ2-1
CASSPSGTGKGETQYF | TGTGCCAGCTCACCTTCCGGGACCGGAAAAGGGGAGACCCAGTACTTC | TRBV18 | . | once | TRBJ2-5
CASTLGGPQHF | TGTGCCAGCACCCTGGGCGGGCCCCAGCATTTT | TRBV6-1 | . | . | TRBJ1-5
CASSIPAGSAEAFF | TGTGCCAGTAGTATCCCCGCAGGGAGCGCTGAAGCTTTCTTT | TRBV19 | . | . | TRBJ1-1
CASSFGLSAQHF | TGTGCCAGCAGCTTTGGCTTGTCGGCCCAGCATTTT | TRBV7-2 | . | . | TRBJ1-5
CASSLGQGLSNTEAFF | TGTGCCAGCAGCTTAGGACAGGGCCTCTCGAACACTGAAGCTTTCTTT | TRBV13 | . | . | TRBJ1-1
CASRNRERNQPQHF | TGTGCCAGTAGAAACAGGGAAAGGAATCAGCCCCAGCATTTT | TRBV19 | . | . | TRBJ1-5
CASSLSANTEAFF | TGTGCCAGCAGTTTATCAGCGAACACTGAAGCTTTCTTT | TRBV27 | . | . | TRBJ1-1